This T cell receptor beta chain appears in the sequencing data of a study of regulatory T cells in long-lasting Graves disease. Notes on the study in general: Newly diagnosed Graves' patients exceeded persistent ones in TCR diversity. Shared public clonotypes totalled 2,741 in persistent patients, compared with approximately 970 in new patients.

Time point of the sample: newly diagnosed GD, antithyroid drugs for less than 3 months. From PBMCs, RNA was extracted and then used to make the TCR library. This clonotype was seen only a few times. As yet, its antigen is unknown. The V and J ends lost 0 bases and 7 bases, in that order; junction bases with no gene match: 9. Germline V gene lookup returns CDR1 SEHNR and CDR2 FQNEAQ (reference sequence). This CDR3 region has 17 residues. TCR beta libraries were built with iRepertoire HTBI primers and Arm-PCR of CDR3 regions. TCRdb called the multiplex PCR reads again in MiXCR, with one record for every CDR3 protein. The sample holds 350,000 to 550,000 distinct CDR3 sequences, around 17% seen once. The sample was also reused in another study, on T cells in Graves' hyperthyroidism and ophthalmopathy.

This TCR was recovered from a woman aged 18 to 35 with Graves disease. The chain links TRBV7-9 to TRBJ1-4, with TRBD1 matching over 9 bases. Here the sequenced sample was peripheral blood mononuclear cells (PBMCs), taken at new diagnosis, from a patient treated with antithyroid drugs. DNA for the CDR3: TGTGCCAGCAGCTTAGCAATGTCGGGACAGGGTAGTGAAAAACTGTTTTTT. This translates into CASSLAMSGQGSEKLFF. Full variable domain (remainder filled in from reference TRBV7-9 and TRBJ1-4): DTGVSQNPRHKITKRGQNVTFRCDPISEHNRLYWYRQTLGQGPEFLTYFQNEAQLEKSRLLSDRFSAERPKGSFSTLEIQRTEQGDSAMYLCASSLAMSGQGSEKLFFGSGTQLSVL.